This TCR beta chain was obtained from a study of OX40 agonist ivuxolimab in advanced cancers. Only in-frame clones appear in the TCRdb table, and some are missing; sequencing was by immunoSEQ multiplex PCR. In the table there are about 41,000 clones, more than 75% of which are singletons. Patients were ruled out by autoimmune disease history or systemic immunosuppression. V trimming: 3 bases; J trimming: 3 bases; junction bases outside the gene matches: 8. In germline, CDR1 is SEHNR, CDR2 FQNEAQ (reference sequence). The CDR3 length is 15 residues. The rearrangement joins TRBV7-9 to TRBJ2-7; 7 nucleotides line up with TRBD2. The source material was CD4+ or CD8+ T cells sorted from blood, sampled in a trial of the OX40 agonist ivuxolimab. This sequence was found in an adult with an advanced solid tumor such as melanoma, head and neck, liver or kidney cancer. CDR3 nucleotide sequence: TGTGCCAGCAGCTTCCTGCGGGCGGGAGACTACGAGCAGTACTTC. Translated, it gives CASSFLRAGDYEQYF. Complete variable domain (other parts from reference TRBV7-9 and TRBJ2-7): DTGVSQNPRHKITKRGQNVTFRCDPISEHNRLYWYRQTLGQGPEFLTYFQNEAQLEKSRLLSDRFSAERPKGSFSTLEIQRTEQGDSAMYLCASSFLRAGDYEQYFGPGTRLTVT.